This note documents a single T cell receptor beta chain sequence. The antigen remains unidentified. At least 5 micrograms of total RNA were extracted per sample. This record belongs to a study of blood T cells in healthy people across ages. Study-level findings and limits: The percentage of naive T cells correlated strongly with TCR beta diversity.

The second PCR ran roughly 7 to 11 cycles with a sample-barcoded 5' primer and J-beta primers. TCRdb used MiXCR to reprocess the 5' RACE reads, holding one entry per CDR3 protein. The sample holds over 950,000 distinct CDR3 sequences, 35% to 45% seen once. CDR1 is SGHRS, CDR2 YFSETQ, per germline. The length of the CDR3 is 14 residues. V was cut by 4 bases and J by 9 bases, with 16 bases left in between. This clonotype originated in a man between 18 and 35 years old in good health. Sequencing was performed on blood. V is TRBV5-1 and J is TRBJ1-4, with D unclear. CDR3 sequence reads: CASSEPGGGKKLFF. CDR3 bases: TGCGCCAGCAGCGAGCCCGGTGGTGGTAAAAAACTGTTTTTT.